This T cell receptor beta chain was observed in a study of OX40 agonist ivuxolimab in advanced cancers. A word on this clone: The antigen is undetermined.

General study findings and limits: It was not determined which antigens were specifically recognized by the peripheral T cells that had undergone clonal expansion.

Assay used: immunoSEQ multiplex PCR; TCRdb lists only in-frame clones, some missing. The sample includes some 83,000 clones, roughly nine tenths of them seen just once. The sequences come from CD4+ or CD8+ T cells sorted from blood, collected in a trial of the OX40 agonist ivuxolimab. The receptor was isolated from an adult with an advanced solid tumor such as melanoma, head and neck, liver or kidney cancer.

This CDR3 reads CASSSTWDTEAFF. Here the CDR3 DNA reads TGTGCCAGCAGCTCGACTTGGGACACTGAAGCTTTCTTT. This chain joins TRBV5-5 and TRBJ1-1; D is ambiguous. Looked up from germline, CDR1 is SGHKS and CDR2 is YYEKEE (reference sequence). V was trimmed by 3 bases and J by 3 bases, leaving 9 bases between them. This CDR3 is 13 amino acids long.